The T cell receptor beta chain under discussion was sequenced for a study of CD8 T cells in Susac syndrome. TEMRA cells were FACS-enriched and CD8+ and CD4+ T cells negatively isolated. The V and J ends lost 2 bases and 8 bases respectively, with 9 bases between them. The germline V gene encodes CDR1 GTSNPN and CDR2 SVGIG (reference sequence). This CDR3 is 11 amino acids long. RNA, at about 0.5 to 1 ug, was reverse transcribed with random hexamers. TCRdb processed the immunoSEQ multiplex PCR reads anew with MiXCR; each CDR3 protein has one entry. The sample records more than 85,000 distinct CDR3 sequences, over 90% being singletons.

This rearrangement joins TRBV30 to TRBJ1-2; no firm D call. The receptor was derived from a human donor with Susac syndrome. Sequencing input: CD4+ T cells from PBMCs. CDR3 loop: CAWSKGSGYTF. CDR3 bases: TGTGCCTGGAGTAAGGGCTCCGGCTACACCTTC.